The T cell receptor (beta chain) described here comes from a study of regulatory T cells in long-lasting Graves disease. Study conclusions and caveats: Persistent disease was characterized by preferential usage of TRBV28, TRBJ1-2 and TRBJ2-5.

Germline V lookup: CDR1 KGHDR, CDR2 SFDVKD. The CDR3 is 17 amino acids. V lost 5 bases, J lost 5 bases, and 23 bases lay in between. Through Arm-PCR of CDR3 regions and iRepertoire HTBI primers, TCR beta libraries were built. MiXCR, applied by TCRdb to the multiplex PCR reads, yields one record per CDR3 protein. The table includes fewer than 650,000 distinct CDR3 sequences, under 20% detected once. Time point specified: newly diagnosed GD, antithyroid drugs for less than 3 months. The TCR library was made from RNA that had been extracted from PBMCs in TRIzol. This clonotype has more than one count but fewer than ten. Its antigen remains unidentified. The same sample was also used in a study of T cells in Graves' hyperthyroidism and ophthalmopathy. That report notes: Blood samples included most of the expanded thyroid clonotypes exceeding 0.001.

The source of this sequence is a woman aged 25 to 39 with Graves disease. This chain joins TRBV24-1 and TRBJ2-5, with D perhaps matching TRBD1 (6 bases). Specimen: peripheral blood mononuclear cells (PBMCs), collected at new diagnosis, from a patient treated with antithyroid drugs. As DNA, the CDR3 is TGTGCCACCAGTGGCCGTTCAATTACAGGGATCGGGGAGACCCAGTACTTC. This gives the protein CATSGRSITGIGETQYF.